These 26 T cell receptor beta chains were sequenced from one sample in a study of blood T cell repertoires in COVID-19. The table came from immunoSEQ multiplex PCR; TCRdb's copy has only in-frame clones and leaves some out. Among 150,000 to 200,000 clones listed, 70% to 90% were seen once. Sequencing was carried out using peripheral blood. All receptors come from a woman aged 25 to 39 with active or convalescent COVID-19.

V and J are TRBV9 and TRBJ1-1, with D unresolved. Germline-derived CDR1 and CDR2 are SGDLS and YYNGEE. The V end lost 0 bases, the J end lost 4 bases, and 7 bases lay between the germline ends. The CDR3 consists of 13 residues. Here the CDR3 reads CASSVGELTEAFF. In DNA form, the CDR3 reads TGTGCCAGCAGCGTAGGAGAGCTCACTGAAGCTTTCTTT. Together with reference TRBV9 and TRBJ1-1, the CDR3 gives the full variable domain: DSGVTQTPKHLITATGQRVTLRCSPRSGDLSVYWYQQSLDQGLQFLIQYYNGEERAKGNILERFSAQQFPDLHSELNLSSLELGDSALYFCASSVGELTEAFFGQGTRLTVV.

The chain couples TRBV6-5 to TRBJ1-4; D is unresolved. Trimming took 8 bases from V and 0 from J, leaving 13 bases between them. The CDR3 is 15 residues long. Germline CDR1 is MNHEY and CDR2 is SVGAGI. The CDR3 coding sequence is TGTGCCAGCGGCGGCAAGTTTACAACTAATGAAAAACTGTTTTTT. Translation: CASGGKFTTNEKLFF.

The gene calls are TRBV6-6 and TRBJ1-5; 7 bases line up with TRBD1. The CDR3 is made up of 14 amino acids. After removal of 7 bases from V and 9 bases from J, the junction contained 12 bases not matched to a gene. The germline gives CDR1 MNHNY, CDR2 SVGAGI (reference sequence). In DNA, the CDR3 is TGTGCCAGCACCGATAGACAGGGTCTAAGGCCCCAGCATTTT. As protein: CASTDRQGLRPQHF.

The DNA of the CDR3 is TGTGCCAGCAGCCACCGGGACAGATCCTACGAGCAGTACTTC. Translated: CASSHRDRSYEQYF. This chain uses TRBV3-1 (or the pseudogene TRBV3-2) with TRBJ2-7, with 7 bases lining up with TRBD1. V lost 3 bases, J lost 1 base, and 3 bases stayed unmatched. This CDR3 is built from 14 residues. Germline CDR1 reads LGHDT; CDR2 reads YNNKEL (reference sequence).

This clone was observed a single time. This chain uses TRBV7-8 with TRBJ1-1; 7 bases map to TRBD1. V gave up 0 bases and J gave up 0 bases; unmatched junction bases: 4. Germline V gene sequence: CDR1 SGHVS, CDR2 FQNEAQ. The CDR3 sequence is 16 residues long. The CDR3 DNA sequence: TGTGCCAGCAGCTTAGCGAGCAGGGGGGTGAACACTGAAGCTTTCTTT. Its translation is CASSLASRGVNTEAFF.

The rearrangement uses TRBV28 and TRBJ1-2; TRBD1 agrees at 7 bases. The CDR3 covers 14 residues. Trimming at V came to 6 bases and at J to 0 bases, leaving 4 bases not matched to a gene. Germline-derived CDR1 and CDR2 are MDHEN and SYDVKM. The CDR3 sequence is CASSAGTANYGYTF. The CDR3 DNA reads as TGTGCCAGCAGCGCCGGGACAGCTAACTATGGCTACACCTTC.

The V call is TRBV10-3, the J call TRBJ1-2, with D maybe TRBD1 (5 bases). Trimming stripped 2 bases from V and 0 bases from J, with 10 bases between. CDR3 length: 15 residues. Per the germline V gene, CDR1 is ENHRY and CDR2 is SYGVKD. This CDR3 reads CAISEGQTTNYGYTF. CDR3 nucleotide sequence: TGTGCCATCAGTGAGGGACAAACGACTAACTATGGCTACACCTTC.

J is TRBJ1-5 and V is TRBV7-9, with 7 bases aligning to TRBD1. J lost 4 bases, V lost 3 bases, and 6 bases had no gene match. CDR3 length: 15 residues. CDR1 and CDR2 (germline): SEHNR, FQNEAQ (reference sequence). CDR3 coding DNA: TGTGCCAGCAGCTTGGGGACAGCAGAAAATCAGCCCCAGCATTTT. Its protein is CASSLGTAENQPQHF.

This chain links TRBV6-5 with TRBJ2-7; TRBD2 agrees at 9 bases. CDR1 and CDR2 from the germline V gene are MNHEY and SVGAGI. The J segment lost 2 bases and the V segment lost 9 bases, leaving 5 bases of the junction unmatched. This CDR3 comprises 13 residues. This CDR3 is CASSRLAAYEQYF. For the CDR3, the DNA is TGTGCCAGTTCCAGACTAGCGGCCTACGAGCAGTACTTC.

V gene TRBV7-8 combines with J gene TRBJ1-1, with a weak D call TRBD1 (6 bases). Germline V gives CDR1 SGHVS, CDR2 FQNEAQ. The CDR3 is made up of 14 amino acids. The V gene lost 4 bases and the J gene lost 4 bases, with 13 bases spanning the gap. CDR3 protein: CASSSLQGSTEAFF. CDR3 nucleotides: TGTGCCAGCAGCTCACTACAGGGTTCCACTGAAGCTTTCTTT. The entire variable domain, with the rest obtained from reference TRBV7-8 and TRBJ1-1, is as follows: GAGVSQSPRYKVAKRGQDVALRCDPISGHVSLFWYQQALGQGPEFLTYFQNEAQLDKSGLPSDRFFAERPEGSVSTLKIQRTQQEDSAVYLCASSSLQGSTEAFFGQGTRLTVV.

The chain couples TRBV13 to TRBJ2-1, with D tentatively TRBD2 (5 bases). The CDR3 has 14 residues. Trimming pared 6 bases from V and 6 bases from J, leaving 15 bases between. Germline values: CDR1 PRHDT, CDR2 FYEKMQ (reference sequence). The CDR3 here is CASSPAVGINEQFF. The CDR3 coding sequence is TGTGCCAGCAGTCCAGCGGTTGGCATCAATGAGCAGTTCTTC.

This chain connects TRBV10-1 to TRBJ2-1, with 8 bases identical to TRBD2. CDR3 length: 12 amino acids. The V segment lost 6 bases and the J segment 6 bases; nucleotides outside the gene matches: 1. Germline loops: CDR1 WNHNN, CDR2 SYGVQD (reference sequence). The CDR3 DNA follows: TGCGCCAGCAGCGGGGGGGCCAATGAGCAGTTCTTC. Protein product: CASSGGANEQFF.

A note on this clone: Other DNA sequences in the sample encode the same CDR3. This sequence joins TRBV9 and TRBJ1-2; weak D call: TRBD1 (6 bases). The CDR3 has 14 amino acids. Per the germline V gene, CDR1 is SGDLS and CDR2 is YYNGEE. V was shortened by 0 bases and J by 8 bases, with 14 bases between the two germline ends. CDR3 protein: CASSVGSGGQGYTF. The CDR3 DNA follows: TGTGCCAGCAGCGTAGGATCGGGGGGGCAGGGCTACACCTTC.

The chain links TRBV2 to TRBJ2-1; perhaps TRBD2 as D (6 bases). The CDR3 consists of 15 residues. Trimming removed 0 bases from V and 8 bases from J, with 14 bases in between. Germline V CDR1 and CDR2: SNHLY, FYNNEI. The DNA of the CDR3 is TGTGCCAGCAGTGAAGCGCGGGACGTAGTTGATGAGCAGTTCTTC. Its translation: CASSEARDVVDEQFF.

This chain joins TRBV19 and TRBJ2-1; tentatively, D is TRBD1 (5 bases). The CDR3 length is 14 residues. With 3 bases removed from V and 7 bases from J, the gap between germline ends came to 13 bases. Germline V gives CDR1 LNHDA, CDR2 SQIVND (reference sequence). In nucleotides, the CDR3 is TGTGCCAGTAGTATGCAGGGAATTTTGAATGAGCAGTTCTTC. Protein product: CASSMQGILNEQFF.

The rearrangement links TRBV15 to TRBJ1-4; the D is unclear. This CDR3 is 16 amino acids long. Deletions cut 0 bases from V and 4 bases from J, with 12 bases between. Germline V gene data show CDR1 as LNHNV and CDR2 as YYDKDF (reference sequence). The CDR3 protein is CATSREGGIINEKLFF. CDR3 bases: TGTGCCACCAGCAGAGAGGGAGGGATCATTAATGAAAAACTGTTTTTT.

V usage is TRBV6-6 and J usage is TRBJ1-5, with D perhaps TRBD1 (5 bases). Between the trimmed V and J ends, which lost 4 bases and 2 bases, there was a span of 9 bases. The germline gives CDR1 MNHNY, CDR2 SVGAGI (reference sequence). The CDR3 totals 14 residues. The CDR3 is CASSFATGNQPQHF. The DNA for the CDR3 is TGTGCCAGCAGTTTCGCGACAGGCAATCAGCCCCAGCATTTT.

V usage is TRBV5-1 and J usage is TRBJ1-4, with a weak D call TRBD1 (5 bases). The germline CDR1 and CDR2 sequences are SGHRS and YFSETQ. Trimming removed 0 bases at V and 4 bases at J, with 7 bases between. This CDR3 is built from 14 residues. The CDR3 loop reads CASSLGQNNEKLFF. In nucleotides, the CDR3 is TGCGCCAGCAGCTTGGGACAGAATAATGAAAAACTGTTTTTT.

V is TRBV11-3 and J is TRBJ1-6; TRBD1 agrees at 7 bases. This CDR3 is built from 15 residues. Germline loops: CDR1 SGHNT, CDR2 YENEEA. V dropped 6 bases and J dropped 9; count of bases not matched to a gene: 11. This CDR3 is CASSPRTGGSSPLHF. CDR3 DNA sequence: TGTGCCAGCAGTCCCCGGACAGGTGGGAGTTCACCCCTCCACTTT.

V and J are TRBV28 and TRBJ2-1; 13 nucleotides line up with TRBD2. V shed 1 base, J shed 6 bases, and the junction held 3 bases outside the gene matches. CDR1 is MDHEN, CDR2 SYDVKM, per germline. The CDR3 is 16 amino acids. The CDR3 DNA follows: TGTGCCAGCAGTTTATTGAGGACTAGCGGGAGCAATGAGCAGTTCTTC. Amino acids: CASSLLRTSGSNEQFF.

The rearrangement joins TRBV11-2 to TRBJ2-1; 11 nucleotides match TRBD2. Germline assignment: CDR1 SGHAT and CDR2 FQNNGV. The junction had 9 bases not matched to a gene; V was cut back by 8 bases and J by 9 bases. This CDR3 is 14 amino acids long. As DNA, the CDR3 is TGTGCCAGCGGACTAGCGGGCCTACAGGGTGAGCAGTTCTTC. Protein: CASGLAGLQGEQFF.

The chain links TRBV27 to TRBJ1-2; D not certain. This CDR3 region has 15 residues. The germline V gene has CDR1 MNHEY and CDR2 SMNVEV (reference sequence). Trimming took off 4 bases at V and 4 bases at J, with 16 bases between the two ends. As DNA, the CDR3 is TGTGCCAGCAGTTCCCCAGCGGGCGCAGGCTATGGCTACACCTTC. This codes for CASSSPAGAGYGYTF.

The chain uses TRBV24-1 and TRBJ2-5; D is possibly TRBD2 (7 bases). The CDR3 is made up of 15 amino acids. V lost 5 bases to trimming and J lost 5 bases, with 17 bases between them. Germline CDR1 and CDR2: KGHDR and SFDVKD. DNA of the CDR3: TGTGCCACCAGTGCAGCCGGCAGGGGAGGGGAGACCCAGTACTTC. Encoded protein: CATSAAGRGGETQYF.

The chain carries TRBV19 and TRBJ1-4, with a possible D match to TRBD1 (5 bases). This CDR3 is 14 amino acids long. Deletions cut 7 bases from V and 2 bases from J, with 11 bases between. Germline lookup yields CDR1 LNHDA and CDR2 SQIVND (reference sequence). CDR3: CASTPTATNEKLFF. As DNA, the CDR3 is TGTGCCAGTACCCCGACAGCGACTAATGAAAAACTGTTTTTT. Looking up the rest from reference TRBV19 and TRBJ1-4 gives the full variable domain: DGGITQSPKYLFRKEGQNVTLSCEQNLNHDAMYWYRQDPGQGLRLIYYSQIVNDFQKGDIAEGYSVSREKKESFPLTVTSAQKNPTAFYLCASTPTATNEKLFFGSGTQLSVL.

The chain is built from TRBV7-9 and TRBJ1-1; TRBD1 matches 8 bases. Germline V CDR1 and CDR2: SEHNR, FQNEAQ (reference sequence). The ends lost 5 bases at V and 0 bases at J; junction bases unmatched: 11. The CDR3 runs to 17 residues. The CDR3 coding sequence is TGTGCCAGCAGCGTAGTCCCGGGACAGGAGTTGAACACTGAAGCTTTCTTT. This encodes CASSVVPGQELNTEAFF.

Written as DNA, the CDR3 is TGTGCTAGTTCCTACACCCCCGGGACAGGGGGCGGGACTGAAGCTTTCTTT. Residues: CASSYTPGTGGGTEAFF. This chain connects TRBV12-5 to TRBJ1-1, with 12 bases matching TRBD1. J lost 5 bases, V lost 8 bases, and 15 bases had no gene match. This CDR3 is 17 amino acids long. From germline, CDR1 is LGHNT and CDR2 FRNRAP.